Listed here are 32 T cell receptor beta chains from one sample, sequenced in a study of blood T cell repertoires in COVID-19. The repertoire was sequenced with immunoSEQ multiplex PCR; TCRdb's copy has only in-frame clones and lacks some. The sample has fewer than 250,000 clones, approximately 90% seen once. The sequenced sample was peripheral blood. The receptors come from a man aged 45 to 65 with acute or convalescent COVID-19.

This clone was seen only once. V and J are TRBV21-1 and TRBJ1-5; the table's D call, TRBD1, was not checked against the DNA. TRBV21-1 is shown as a pseudogene. The CDR3 is 17 residues long. As DNA, the CDR3 is TGTGCCAGCAGGACCGGGACAGATTTTTATAGCAATCAGCCCCAGCATTTT. It yields the protein CASRTGTDFYSNQPQHF.

The V gene is TRBV27, the J gene TRBJ1-2; 7 bases fit TRBD1. Per the germline V gene, CDR1 is MNHEY and CDR2 is SMNVEV (reference sequence). With V trimmed by 5 bases and J by 2 bases, 11 bases remained unmatched. The CDR3 runs to 16 residues. The CDR3 bases are TGTGCCAGCAGTACGACCTCGGACAGGAAGAACTATGGCTACACCTTC. Translated: CASSTTSDRKNYGYTF.

The gene calls are TRBV6-4 and TRBJ1-2; 7 bases match TRBD1. Germline CDR1 is MRHNA and CDR2 is SNTAGT. The CDR3 length is 14 residues. After removal of 6 bases from V and 2 bases from J, the junction contained 6 bases not matched to a gene. The CDR3 spells CASRGPGGNYGYTF. In DNA, the CDR3 is TGTGCCAGCAGGGGTCCAGGGGGGAACTATGGCTACACCTTC.

This clone was recorded once. V is TRBV30 and J is TRBJ1-6; D is possibly TRBD1 (5 bases). Trimming removed 0 bases from V and 10 bases from J, with 13 bases in between. Germline V CDR1 and CDR2: GTSNPN, SVGIG (reference sequence). The CDR3 runs 14 residues. CDR3 loop: CAWSVGGIASPLHF. The CDR3 region has the DNA TGTGCCTGGAGTGTCGGGGGGATTGCGTCACCCCTCCACTTT. Variable domain in full (rest from reference TRBV30 and TRBJ1-6): SQTIHQWPATLVQPVGSPLSLECTVEGTSNPNLYWYRQAAGRGLQLLFYSVGIGQISSEVPQNLSASRPQDRQFILSSKKLLLSDSGFYLCAWSVGGIASPLHFGNGTRLTVT.

This clone was recorded a few times. The V call is TRBV4-1, the J call TRBJ1-1; TRBD1 aligns across 8 bases. The junction had 12 bases not matched to a gene; V was cut back by 0 bases and J by 3 bases. The germline gives CDR1 MGHRA, CDR2 YSYEKL. The CDR3 extends over 18 amino acids. CDR3 region: CASSQDRVTGGRDTEAFF. CDR3 bases: TGCGCCAGCAGCCAAGATAGGGTCACAGGGGGTAGGGACACTGAAGCTTTCTTT.

The rearrangement uses TRBV2 and TRBJ1-2; 7 positions agree with TRBD1. The CDR3 is 14 residues long. CDR1 is SNHLY and CDR2 is FYNNEI in the germline V gene. The V and J ends lost 1 base and 6 bases, in that order; junction bases with no gene match: 5. The CDR3 loop is CASSEGDSVNGYTF. CDR3 nucleotide sequence: TGTGCCAGCAGTGAAGGGGACAGTGTAAATGGCTACACCTTC.

This chain uses TRBV27 with TRBJ1-3; 7 bases align to TRBD1. V was pared by 5 bases and J by 1 base, with 8 bases of the junction left unmatched. The CDR3 has 16 amino acids. From germline, CDR1 is MNHEY and CDR2 SMNVEV (reference sequence). CDR3 bases: TGTGCCAGCAGTGCGAAACAGGGGAAATCTGGAAACACCATATATTTT. This codes for CASSAKQGKSGNTIYF.

The J gene is TRBJ2-7, the V gene TRBV4-1; 11 bases are a match to TRBD1. V gave up 4 bases and J gave up 6 bases; unmatched junction bases: 8. The CDR3 is made up of 15 amino acids. CDR1 and CDR2 from the germline V gene are MGHRA and YSYEKL. The CDR3 DNA reads TGCGCCAGCAGCCTGGGACAGGGGGGGTCCGGCGAGCAGTACTTC. Its translation is CASSLGQGGSGEQYF.

The gene calls are TRBV9 and TRBJ2-6; TRBD2 matches 7 bases. This CDR3 is built from 18 residues. With V trimmed by 4 bases and J by 1 base, 11 bases remained unmatched. Looked up from germline, CDR1 is SGDLS and CDR2 is YYNGEE. The CDR3 here is CASSPRGGEVSGANVLTF. The CDR3 DNA is TGTGCCAGCAGCCCCCGGGGAGGGGAGGTATCTGGGGCCAACGTCCTGACTTTC.

The chain couples TRBV6-5 to TRBJ2-1; 7 positions match TRBD1. The CDR3 is 15 amino acids. After removal of 4 bases from V and 6 bases from J, the junction contained 9 bases not matched to a gene. CDR1 is MNHEY and CDR2 is SVGAGI in the germline V gene. CDR3 loop: CASSLTGVGVNEQFF. The CDR3 DNA reads TGTGCCAGCAGTTTAACAGGGGTTGGGGTCAATGAGCAGTTCTTC.

This rearrangement joins TRBV19 to TRBJ2-7, with D perhaps TRBD1 (7 bases). Germline assignment: CDR1 LNHDA and CDR2 SQIVND (reference sequence). Trimming cost V 7 bases and J 2 bases, with 15 bases left between them. This CDR3 contains 14 residues. The CDR3 bases are TGTGCCAGTAACTCCAGGGGGGAGACCTACGAGCAGTACTTC. Its protein is CASNSRGETYEQYF.

V and J are TRBV6-5 and TRBJ1-2, with 8 bases aligning to TRBD1. V lost 6 bases and J lost 6; bases outside the gene matches: 6. Germline CDR1 and CDR2: MNHEY and SVGAGI. The CDR3 consists of 13 residues. This chain's CDR3 is CASSAGTGDGYTF. CDR3 in DNA: TGTGCCAGCAGCGCCGGGACAGGCGATGGCTACACCTTC.

The CDR3 coding sequence is TGTGCCAGCAGTGCAGGGTCTGGAAACACCATATATTTT. This translates into CASSAGSGNTIYF. The V and J genes are TRBV2 and TRBJ1-3, with D maybe TRBD1 (5 bases). CDR1 is SNHLY and CDR2 is FYNNEI in the germline V gene. The CDR3 is 13 residues long. V lost 4 bases and J 1 base, leaving 5 bases between the germline ends.

The genes are TRBV5-1 and TRBJ2-7, with D tentatively TRBD1 (6 bases). Trimming pared 4 bases from V and 4 bases from J, leaving 12 bases between. Germline loops: CDR1 SGHRS, CDR2 YFSETQ. The CDR3 is 13 residues long. The CDR3 loop reads CASSQGTIYEQYF. For the CDR3, the DNA is TGCGCCAGCAGCCAAGGGACAATATACGAGCAGTACTTC.

The chain couples TRBV18 to TRBJ2-7; 12 bases map to TRBD1. V dropped 3 bases and J dropped 4; count of bases not matched to a gene: 7. The CDR3 spans 16 residues. Germline-derived CDR1 and CDR2 are KGHSH and LQKENI. As DNA, the CDR3 is TGTGCCAGCTCACCGACACCGGGACAGGGGGCGTACGAGCAGTACTTC. Translated: CASSPTPGQGAYEQYF.

V is TRBV6-5 and J is TRBJ1-3, with D perhaps TRBD1 (5 bases). The V gene lost 8 bases and the J gene lost 4 bases, with 18 bases spanning the gap. Germline V gene lookup returns CDR1 MNHEY and CDR2 SVGAGI. This CDR3 is 15 amino acids long. The CDR3 loop is CASCLGGAGGNTIYF. The CDR3 nucleotides read TGTGCCAGCTGCCTGGGTGGGGCTGGCGGAAACACCATATATTTT.

This chain connects TRBV11-2 to TRBJ2-7, with D possibly TRBD1 on 6 matching bases. This CDR3 is 16 amino acids long. From germline, CDR1 is SGHAT and CDR2 FQNNGV. The V end was cut by 1 base, the J end by 5 bases, with 18 bases between. CDR3 residues: CASSLGNRVDSHEQYF. CDR3 coding DNA: TGTGCCAGCAGCTTAGGGAACAGGGTTGATTCGCACGAGCAGTACTTC.

This clone occurred once. The rearrangement links TRBV11-1 to TRBJ1-2; perhaps TRBD1 as D (6 bases). From germline, CDR1 is SGHAT and CDR2 FQDESV (reference sequence). Trimming shortened V by 6 bases and J by 4 bases, and 12 bases separated the two germline ends. CDR3 length equals 13 residues. The CDR3 spells CASSLQGGYGYTF. CDR3 nucleotide sequence: TGTGCCAGCAGTCTACAGGGCGGCTATGGCTACACCTTC. The complete variable domain, with remaining parts taken from reference TRBV11-1 and TRBJ1-2, reads EAEVAQSPRYKITEKSQAVAFWCDPISGHATLYWYRQILGQGPELLVQFQDESVVDDSQLPKDRFSAERLKGVDSTLKIQPAELGDSAMYLCASSLQGGYGYTFGSGTRLTVV.

The chain employs TRBV6-6 and TRBJ2-2, with 7 bases aligning to TRBD1. CDR1 and CDR2 from the germline V gene are MNHNY and SVGAGI (reference sequence). V shed 6 bases and J 0 bases; nucleotides not matched to a gene: 1. This CDR3 region has 14 residues. In DNA, the CDR3 is TGTGCCAGCAGGGGGACAGCGAACACCGGGGAGCTGTTTTTT. Translated: CASRGTANTGELFF.

The chain is built from TRBV7-6 and TRBJ1-4; TRBD1 might be the D (5 bases). The CDR3 spans 15 residues. Between the trimmed V and J ends, which lost 5 bases and 0 bases, there was a span of 10 bases. Germline V CDR1 and CDR2: SGHVS, FNYEAQ. CDR3: CASSAQQATNEKLFF. CDR3 nucleotides: TGTGCCAGCAGCGCCCAACAGGCAACTAATGAAAAACTGTTTTTT.

The genes are TRBV13 and TRBJ1-1; 8 nucleotides match TRBD1. The length of the CDR3 is 14 residues. Trimming cost V 3 bases and J 5 bases; bases outside gene matches: 5. Germline V gene sequence: CDR1 PRHDT, CDR2 FYEKMQ (reference sequence). The CDR3 region has the DNA TGTGCCAGCAGCTTTCAGGGGGCGCGTACTGAAGCTTTCTTT. This gives the protein CASSFQGARTEAFF.

The genes are TRBV27 and TRBJ2-3; D remains unclear. There are 13 residues in the CDR3. Germline V gene data show CDR1 as MNHEY and CDR2 as SMNVEV (reference sequence). Deletions cut 8 bases from V and 1 base from J, with 10 bases between. In DNA, the CDR3 is TGTGCCAGCCTGAGACAAGGCACAGATACGCAGTATTTT. Its protein is CASLRQGTDTQYF.

V gene TRBV6-2 or TRBV6-3 combines with J gene TRBJ1-2; possible D gene TRBD1, 5 bases. Trimming took 6 bases from V and 5 from J, leaving 7 bases between them. The length of the CDR3 is 11 residues. Per the germline V gene, CDR1 is MNHEY and CDR2 is SVGEGT. The CDR3 protein is CASSREYGYTF. The CDR3 coding sequence is TGTGCCAGCAGCAGGGAGTATGGCTACACCTTC.

The chain combines TRBV2 with TRBJ1-2; D is possibly TRBD1 (6 bases). V was trimmed by 8 bases and J by 6 bases, leaving 19 bases between them. CDR1 and CDR2 from the germline V gene are SNHLY and FYNNEI. The CDR3 length is 14 residues. Here the CDR3 DNA reads TGTGCCAGCCAGGGGAGCGGCGAGGAGGATGGCTACACCTTC. Translating it yields CASQGSGEEDGYTF.

This rearrangement joins TRBV3-1 (or the pseudogene TRBV3-2) to TRBJ1-1, with TRBD1 as a possible D gene (6 bases). The CDR3 is made up of 17 amino acids. Per germline, CDR1 LGHDT and CDR2 YNNKEL (reference sequence). Trimming took 2 bases from V and 1 from J, leaving 17 bases between them. The CDR3 region has the DNA TGTGCCAGCAGCCAAACCCTCAGGGGAATTAAGAACACTGAAGCTTTCTTT. Residues: CASSQTLRGIKNTEAFF.

This chain links TRBV6-5 with TRBJ1-5; D not certain. With 2 bases removed from V and 5 bases from J, the gap between germline ends came to 10 bases. The length of the CDR3 is 14 residues. Germline V gene sequence: CDR1 MNHEY, CDR2 SVGAGI. The CDR3 nucleotides are TGTGCCAGCAGTTACGCGGCAGACTATCAGCCCCAGCATTTT. The encoded protein is CASSYAADYQPQHF.

V usage is TRBV5-6 and J usage is TRBJ1-6; TRBD1 agrees at 11 bases. The CDR3 is made up of 15 amino acids. Unmatched junction bases numbered 3, after V lost 1 base and J lost 9 bases. Germline CDR1 SGHDT, CDR2 YYEEEE. In DNA form, the CDR3 reads TGTGCCAGCAGCTTGAGGACAGGGGGCTTTTCACCCCTCCACTTT. Amino acids: CASSLRTGGFSPLHF.

This clone has a handful of counts. This chain joins TRBV20-1 and TRBJ1-4; no reliable D call. The CDR3 spans 11 residues. The V end was cut by 2 bases, the J end by 8 bases, with 6 bases between. Looked up from germline, CDR1 is DFQATT and CDR2 is SNEGSKA (reference sequence). The CDR3 region is CSARKEEKLFF. CDR3 sequence (DNA): TGCAGTGCTAGAAAGGAGGAAAAACTGTTTTTT.

The V gene is TRBV11-2, the J gene TRBJ2-4, with TRBD2 matching 11 bases. Trimming at V came to 5 bases and at J to 5 bases, leaving 17 bases not matched to a gene. Germline V CDR1 and CDR2: SGHAT, FQNNGV. The CDR3 loop spans 19 amino acids. The CDR3 DNA reads TGTGCCAGCAGCCAAAGGTCTAGCGGGGGGATCGTAGGCCAAAACATTCAGTACTTC. Residues: CASSQRSSGGIVGQNIQYF.

CDR3 sequence (DNA): TGTGCCACTCATGGCGCCAGGGGTGAGCAGTTCTTC. Translated: CATHGARGEQFF. The chain recombines TRBV12-3 or TRBV12-4 with TRBJ2-1, with D perhaps TRBD1 (6 bases). V was cut by 10 bases and J by 9 bases, with 16 bases left in between. CDR3 length: 12 residues.

This clone was seen a few times. Other DNA sequences in the same sample also yield this CDR3. The J gene is TRBJ1-2, the V gene TRBV5-1; D possibly corresponds to TRBD1 (6 bases). Germline lookup yields CDR1 SGHRS and CDR2 YFSETQ. The V and J ends lost 4 bases and 4 bases respectively, with 11 bases between them. This CDR3 region has 13 residues. CDR3 in DNA: TGCGCCAGCAGCCTCGGACAGAGCTATGGCTACACCTTC. Residues: CASSLGQSYGYTF. The full variable domain, rest sourced from reference TRBV5-1 and TRBJ1-2, is KAGVTQTPRYLIKTRGQQVTLSCSPISGHRSVSWYQQTPGQGLQFLFEYFSETQRNKGNFPGRFSGRQFSNSRSEMNVSTLELGDSALYLCASSLGQSYGYTFGSGTRLTVV.

V and J are TRBV29-1 and TRBJ1-2; D is ambiguous. CDR1 SQVTM and CDR2 ANQGSEA come from the germline V gene. This CDR3 is built from 13 residues. Trimming stripped 4 bases from V and 0 bases from J, with 9 bases between. The CDR3 loop is CSVVLGANYGYTF. CDR3 sequence (DNA): TGCAGCGTTGTGTTAGGAGCTAACTATGGCTACACCTTC.